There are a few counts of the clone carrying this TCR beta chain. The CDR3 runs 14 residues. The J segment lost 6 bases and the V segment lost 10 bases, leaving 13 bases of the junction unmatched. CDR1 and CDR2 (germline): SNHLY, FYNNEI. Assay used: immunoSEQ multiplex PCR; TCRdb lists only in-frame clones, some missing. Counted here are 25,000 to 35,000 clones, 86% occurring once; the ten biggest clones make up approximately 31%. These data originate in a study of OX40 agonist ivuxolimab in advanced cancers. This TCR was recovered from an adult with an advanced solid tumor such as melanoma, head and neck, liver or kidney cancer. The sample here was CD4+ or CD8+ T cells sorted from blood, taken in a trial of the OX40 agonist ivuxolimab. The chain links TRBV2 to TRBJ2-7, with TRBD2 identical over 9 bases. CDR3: CATSWVAGAGEQYF. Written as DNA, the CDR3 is TGTGCCACCTCCTGGGTAGCGGGGGCGGGCGAGCAGTACTTC. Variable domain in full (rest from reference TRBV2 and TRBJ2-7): EPEVTQTPSHQVTQMGQEVILRCVPISNHLYFYWYRQILGQKVEFLVSFYNNEISEKSEIFDDQFSVERPDGSNFTLKIRSTKLEDSAMYFCATSWVAGAGEQYFGPGTRLTVT.